Below are 18 T cell receptor beta chains sequenced from a single sample in a study of T cell clonality in common variable immunodeficiency. Method: immunoSEQ multiplex PCR; TCRdb's copy keeps in-frame clones and lacks some. In total the sample includes under 30,000 clones, none of them seen once. The sample comprised peripheral blood mononuclear cells. These receptors were taken from a person between 18 and 75 years old in good health.

This clone was seen many times. CDR3 loop: CASSVQPGETQYF. The covered CDR3 bases are TGTGCCAGCAGTGTACAGCCCGGAGAGACC. This chain joins TRBV6-1 and TRBJ2-5, with D uncertain. The read comes to an end 3 residues before the CDR3 does, leaving the germline J gene to fill in the end. This CDR3 has 13 amino acids. The ends were cut back, 4 bases at V and 4 bases at J, with 10 bases in the middle. Germline-derived CDR1 and CDR2 are MNHNS and SASEGT.

There are many counts of this clone. The read ends 3 residues early relative to the CDR3; the germline J gene fills the gap. This sequence joins TRBV7-6 and TRBJ1-1; D is uncertain. The germline V gene has CDR1 SGHVS and CDR2 FNYEAQ. The CDR3 has 16 residues. V lost 2 bases, J lost 0 bases, and 13 bases lay in between. The CDR3 DNA, read in part, is TGTGCCAGCAGCTTAATTCGGAGAGACATGAACACTGAA. The encoded protein is CASSLIRRDMNTE. Given in full, the CDR3 is CASSLIRRDMNTEAFF.

This clone was detected ten times or more. The missing CDR3 end, 3 residues past where the read stops, is filled in from the germline J gene. This chain connects TRBV7-3 to TRBJ1-1; tentatively, D is TRBD1 (5 bases). CDR1 SGHTA and CDR2 FQGTGA come from the germline V gene. This CDR3 has 11 residues. This CDR3 reads CASSLGGEAFF. The sequenced CDR3 bases are TGTGCCAGCAGCTTGGGGGGAGAA.

The sample holds a few counts of this clone. Its ends do not fully match the called genes, so a read error is possible. Read sequence stops 3 residues before the CDR3 end, and the germline J gene provides the missing end. The chain joins TRBV7-8 to TRBJ1-4; 7 positions match TRBD1. The CDR3 length is 16 residues. The V gene's germline CDR1 is SGHVS and CDR2 FQNEAQ. The CDR3 sequence: CASSFYRGGTNGKLFF. The CDR3 DNA, read in part, is TGTGCCAGCAGCTTTTACAGGGGAGGAACTAATGGAAAA.

This clone was detected ten times or more. The CDR3 is cut off 3 residues early in the read; its end comes from the germline J gene. The J gene is TRBJ1-6, the V gene TRBV5-1, with 10 bases aligning to TRBD1. Germline trimming cut 1 base from V and 10 bases from J; bases unmatched to any gene: 8. Germline values: CDR1 SGHRS, CDR2 YFSETQ. The CDR3 has 16 amino acids. Partial CDR3 DNA: TGCGCCAGCAGCTTGATAGGGACAGGGGAAAGCTCACCC. It encodes CASSLIGTGESSP. The whole CDR3 sequence reads CASSLIGTGESSPLHF.

This clone was seen many times. The read halts 3 residues ahead of the CDR3 end, with the missing end drawn from the germline J gene. The gene calls are TRBV29-1 and TRBJ2-7; 9 nucleotides line up with TRBD2. Germline CDR1 is SQVTM and CDR2 is ANQGSEA. The V and J ends lost 4 bases and 5 bases, in that order; junction bases with no gene match: 9. CDR3 length: 14 amino acids. The CDR3 spells CSVGRAGGLDEQYF. CDR3 DNA (partial): TGCAGCGTTGGAAGGGCGGGGGGGCTCGACGAG.

This clone was counted many times. With the read ending 3 residues before the CDR3 end, the germline J gene is used to fill in that end. The chain links TRBV20-1 to TRBJ1-1; a weak D match, TRBD1 (6 bases). Trimming left V 1 base short and J 6 bases short, with 12 bases between. Germline assignment: CDR1 DFQATT and CDR2 SNEGSKA (reference sequence). CDR3 length equals 13 residues. The chain's CDR3 is CSARGWEGAEAFF. The sequenced CDR3 bases are TGCAGTGCTAGAGGGTGGGAGGGGGCTGAA.

This clone was seen at least ten times. The read halts 3 residues ahead of the CDR3 end, with the missing end drawn from the germline J gene. This chain joins TRBV24-1 and TRBJ2-7, with a tentative D call TRBD1 (6 bases). The CDR3 covers 14 residues. The V and J ends lost 5 bases and 2 bases respectively, with 12 bases between them. Germline CDR1 KGHDR, CDR2 SFDVKD. Incomplete CDR3 DNA: TGTGCCACCAGTGCCCCGGACAGACCCTACGAG. Amino acids: CATSAPDRPYE. From start to end, the CDR3 is CATSAPDRPYEQYF.

This clone was picked up a small number of times. CDR3 amino acids: CASADREGFYEQYF. CDR3 DNA, as far as it was read: TGTGCCAGCGCCGACAGGGAGGGGTTCTACGAG. The chain employs TRBV18 and TRBJ2-7, with D perhaps being TRBD1 or TRBD2 (7 bases each). The sequenced fragment ends 3 residues before the CDR3 boundary, so the rest is inferred from the germline J gene. In germline, CDR1 is KGHSH, CDR2 LQKENI. The germline V and J ends were trimmed by 8 bases and 3 bases, with 17 bases remaining between them. This CDR3 contains 14 residues.

The sample holds many counts of this clone. The read ends 3 residues early relative to the CDR3; the germline J gene fills the gap. The chain links TRBV20-1 to TRBJ2-7, with 7 bases fitting TRBD1. From germline, CDR1 is DFQATT and CDR2 SNEGSKA (reference sequence). Germline trimming cut 3 bases from V and 4 bases from J; bases unmatched to any gene: 3. The CDR3 covers 12 residues. The chain's CDR3 is CSARGQRYEQYF. The sequenced CDR3 bases are TGCAGTGCTAGGGGACAGAGATACGAG.

With respect to this clone: The read is 3 residues too short to cover the CDR3 end, so that end is filled in from the germline J gene. The V call is TRBV7-2, the J call TRBJ1-2; 11 nucleotides match TRBD1. Looked up from germline, CDR1 is SGHTA and CDR2 is FQGNSA. With V trimmed by 8 bases and J by 5 bases, 4 bases remained unmatched. This CDR3 region has 13 residues. The CDR3 DNA, read in part, is TGTGCCAGCGTAGGACAGGGGGCATATGGC. It is translated as CASVGQGAYG. The CDR3, in full, reads CASVGQGAYGYTF.

The sample holds many counts of this clone. The sequence runs out 3 residues before the end of the CDR3; the remainder is reconstructed from the germline J gene. V usage is TRBV20-1 and J usage is TRBJ1-2, with a weak D call TRBD1 (5 bases). Germline V lookup: CDR1 DFQATT, CDR2 SNEGSKA (reference sequence). V lost 6 bases and J lost 0, with 17 bases in between. The CDR3 length is 15 residues. CDR3 amino acids: CSAEDPDIPNYGYTF. The part of the CDR3 DNA that was read is TGCAGTGCCGAGGACCCGGACATCCCTAACTATGGC.

This clone was counted at least ten times. Coverage ceases 3 residues before the CDR3 finishes, and the germline J gene fills in the end. This chain uses TRBV7-2 with TRBJ2-5, with TRBD2 identical over 9 bases. The trim removed 2 bases at V and 6 bases at J, leaving 7 bases unmatched. This CDR3 contains 15 residues. Germline V gene sequence: CDR1 SGHTA, CDR2 FQGNSA. The CDR3 sequence: CASSLRGAGGQTQYF. The DNA read from the CDR3 is TGTGCCAGCAGCTTAAGGGGAGCGGGGGGACAGACC.

This clone occurred many times. From the germline J gene comes the end of the CDR3, since the read stops 3 residues before it. The chain employs TRBV10-3 and TRBJ1-4; maybe TRBD1 (6 bases). CDR1 ENHRY and CDR2 SYGVKD come from the germline V gene. V was clipped by 4 bases and J by 5 bases, with 11 bases between them. The CDR3 sequence is 14 residues long. Incomplete CDR3 DNA: TGTGCCATCAGTGGGACAGCTAACAATGAAAAA. The encoded protein is CAISGTANNEK. The full CDR3 is CAISGTANNEKLFF.

Many counts were recorded for this clone. The CDR3 end is not reached by the read, which stops 3 residues before it; the germline J gene fills it in. The genes are TRBV6-2 or TRBV6-3 and TRBJ2-3; no definite D call. The CDR3 spans 15 residues. Germline loops: CDR1 MNHEY, CDR2 SVGEGT. With 9 bases removed from V and 2 bases from J, the gap between germline ends came to 18 bases. The CDR3 sequence: CASTRIYGLTDTQYF. The DNA read from the CDR3 is TGTGCCAGTACCCGTATTTATGGGCTCACAGATACG.

This clone has a count of ten or more. With the read ending 3 residues before the CDR3 end, the germline J gene is used to fill in that end. The chain joins TRBV18 to TRBJ2-7, with 10 bases lining up with TRBD1. V gave up 3 bases and J gave up 2 bases; unmatched junction bases: 4. The CDR3 consists of 15 residues. CDR1 and CDR2 (germline): KGHSH, LQKENI. The DNA read from the CDR3 is TGTGCCAGCTCACCCCGGGACAGGGGTACCTACGAG. It is translated as CASSPRDRGTYE. In full, the CDR3 reads CASSPRDRGTYEQYF.

This clone was recorded a few times. Partial CDR3 DNA: TGTGCCAGCAGCTTAACAGGGGCAGGT. Its translation is CASSLTGAG. In full, the CDR3 reads CASSLTGAGQYF. This chain connects TRBV5-6 to TRBJ2-4; 7 bases fit TRBD1. Read sequence stops 3 residues before the CDR3 end, and the germline J gene provides the missing end. The CDR3 extends over 12 amino acids. Germline V gene lookup returns CDR1 SGHDT and CDR2 YYEEEE.

This clone appeared many times. The DNA ends 3 residues before the CDR3 does, and the rest of the CDR3 is filled in from the germline J gene. The chain employs TRBV2 and TRBJ2-1; TRBD2 is a possible D gene (7 bases). Germline-derived CDR1 and CDR2 are SNHLY and FYNNEI. Trimming cost V 9 bases and J 6 bases, with 15 bases left between them. This CDR3 comprises 13 residues. The CDR3 is CASRWGGPNEQFF. The sequenced part of the CDR3 DNA is TGTGCCAGTAGGTGGGGGGGCCCCAATGAG.